These 21 T cell receptor beta chains came from one sample sequenced in a study of blood T cell repertoires in COVID-19. The data were produced by immunoSEQ multiplex PCR, yet TCRdb's version contains in-frame clones alone and is incomplete. The data show about 130,000 clones, about 80% seen once. Sequencing used peripheral blood. The receptors shown here come from a woman aged 45 to 65 with acute or convalescent COVID-19.

The rearrangement uses TRBV6-4 and TRBJ1-2, with TRBD1 matching over 8 bases. With V trimmed by 0 bases and J by 4 bases, 7 bases remained unmatched. Germline-derived CDR1 and CDR2 are MRHNA and SNTAGT. The CDR3 covers 16 residues. CDR3 nucleotides: TGTGCCAGCAGTGACTCTGGGACAGGAAGCATCTATGGCTACACCTTC. Translated: CASSDSGTGSIYGYTF.

This clone was picked up a small number of times. The chain has TRBV5-1 and TRBJ1-6; D unresolved. V was cut by 0 bases and J by 8 bases, with 12 bases left in between. Germline V lookup: CDR1 SGHRS, CDR2 YFSETQ. This CDR3 has 15 residues. CDR3 coding DNA: TGCGCCAGCAGCTTGGCCCCGGGGAAGGATTCACCCCTCCACTTT. It specifies CASSLAPGKDSPLHF.

The chain uses TRBV7-3 and TRBJ1-1; weak D call: TRBD1 (6 bases). Germline CDR1 and CDR2: SGHTA and FQGTGA. V lost 4 bases to trimming and J lost 5 bases, with 23 bases between them. The length of the CDR3 is 17 residues. The CDR3 bases are TGTGCCAGCAGCTCCCCCGGGACAAAGGTAAGCGGAACTGAAGCTTTCTTT. It translates to CASSSPGTKVSGTEAFF.

The rearrangement links TRBV30 to TRBJ2-6, with D unclear. Trimming removed 0 bases at V and 0 bases at J, with 6 bases between. The CDR3 totals 15 residues. From germline, CDR1 is GTSNPN and CDR2 SVGIG (reference sequence). CDR3 DNA sequence: TGTGCCTGGAGTGTACAGATCTCTGGGGCCAACGTCCTGACTTTC. It encodes CAWSVQISGANVLTF.

The J gene is TRBJ1-6, the V gene TRBV9; possibly TRBD1 for D (6 bases). Trimming stripped 0 bases from V and 11 bases from J, with 9 bases between. Germline V gene lookup returns CDR1 SGDLS and CDR2 YYNGEE. The CDR3 consists of 13 residues. The CDR3 bases are TGTGCCAGCAGCGTAGAGGGGGGGACACCCCTCCACTTT. This translates into CASSVEGGTPLHF.

This rearrangement joins TRBV5-4 to TRBJ1-1; D remains ambiguous. The V gene's germline CDR1 is SGHNT and CDR2 YYREEE (reference sequence). Trimming left V 0 bases short and J 5 bases short, with 17 bases between. The CDR3 runs to 16 residues. The CDR3 nucleotides read TGTGCCAGCAGCTTGGCCTTTCGGGCAGCGGATACTGAAGCTTTCTTT. Encoded protein: CASSLAFRAADTEAFF.

The chain recombines TRBV2 with TRBJ1-6; 8 bases line up with TRBD1. The CDR3 is 17 residues long. In germline, CDR1 is SNHLY, CDR2 FYNNEI. V lost 6 bases, J lost 7 bases, and 14 bases stayed unmatched. CDR3 nucleotide sequence: TGTGCCAGCAGGATACATCAGACAGGGGTTGAAAATTCACCCCTCCACTTT. The encoded protein is CASRIHQTGVENSPLHF.

Here the CDR3 reads CAWSRESNEQFF. DNA of the CDR3: TGTGCCTGGAGTCGAGAGAGCAATGAGCAGTTCTTC. This chain links TRBV30 with TRBJ2-1; D gene unclear. With 2 bases removed from V and 6 bases from J, the gap between germline ends came to 8 bases. This CDR3 contains 12 residues. CDR1 and CDR2 (germline): GTSNPN, SVGIG (reference sequence). Full variable domain (rest looked up from reference TRBV30 and TRBJ2-1): SQTIHQWPATLVQPVGSPLSLECTVEGTSNPNLYWYRQAAGRGLQLLFYSVGIGQISSEVPQNLSASRPQDRQFILSSKKLLLSDSGFYLCAWSRESNEQFFGPGTRLTVL.

There are a few counts of this clone. V gene TRBV6-5 combines with J gene TRBJ2-6, with 7 bases fitting TRBD1. Trimming removed 5 bases from V and 0 bases from J; junction bases left unmatched: 1. The V gene's germline CDR1 is MNHEY and CDR2 SVGAGI. The CDR3 has 15 residues. The CDR3 nucleotides are TGTGCCAGCAGTCGGGACAGCTCTGGGGCCAACGTCCTGACTTTC. It yields the protein CASSRDSSGANVLTF.

The chain links TRBV7-3 to TRBJ1-1; possibly TRBD1 for D (5 bases). The CDR3 spans 13 residues. Germline V CDR1 and CDR2: SGHTA, FQGTGA. V gave up 6 bases and J gave up 2 bases, with 10 bases separating them. CDR3: CASSRGVNTEAFF. For the CDR3, the DNA is TGTGCCAGCAGTCGGGGGGTTAACACTGAAGCTTTCTTT.

The genes are TRBV19 and TRBJ1-5; 10 bases are a match to TRBD1. The CDR3 covers 14 residues. The germline V gene encodes CDR1 LNHDA and CDR2 SQIVND (reference sequence). Trimming at V came to 5 bases and at J to 5 bases, leaving 3 bases not matched to a gene. Here the CDR3 reads CASSDRGLHQPQHF. The CDR3, as DNA: TGTGCCAGTAGTGACAGGGGGCTGCATCAGCCCCAGCATTTT.

CDR3 sequence: CASSLDQRGGPEQFF. CDR3 nucleotides: TGTGCCAGCAGCTTGGACCAGCGGGGGGGCCCTGAGCAGTTCTTC. The chain joins TRBV5-5 to TRBJ2-1, with 10 bases that match TRBD2. From germline, CDR1 is SGHKS and CDR2 YYEKEE (reference sequence). The CDR3 totals 15 residues. J gave up 9 bases and V 0 bases, and 6 bases lay outside the gene matches.

The V and J genes are TRBV27 and TRBJ1-1; 9 bases line up with TRBD1. Looked up from germline, CDR1 is MNHEY and CDR2 is SMNVEV (reference sequence). There are 15 residues in the CDR3. The trim removed 4 bases at V and 6 bases at J, leaving 9 bases unmatched. Written as DNA, the CDR3 is TGTGCCAGCAGTTACGGACAGGGGCTTCTCTCTGAAGCTTTCTTT. Its translation: CASSYGQGLLSEAFF.

CDR3 in DNA: TGTGCCAGCAGTGTTCCCCGGACAGTACAAGAGACCCAGTACTTC. Translating gives CASSVPRTVQETQYF. The chain links TRBV25-1 to TRBJ2-5, with D possibly TRBD1 on 6 matching bases. Germline V gene sequence: CDR1 MGHDK, CDR2 SYGVNS. The CDR3 is 15 amino acids. V shed 4 bases and J shed 2 bases, with 14 bases lying between them.

The CDR3 loop reads CASSLGQGETGELFF. DNA for the CDR3: TGTGCCAGCAGTCTAGGACAGGGTGAGACCGGGGAGCTGTTTTTT. This rearrangement joins TRBV6-5 to TRBJ2-2; 8 positions agree with TRBD1. Trimming at V came to 5 bases and at J to 5 bases, leaving 7 bases not matched to a gene. The CDR3 loop spans 15 amino acids. Germline CDR1 is MNHEY and CDR2 is SVGAGI.

J is TRBJ2-3 and V is TRBV7-7, with unresolved D. CDR3 length: 15 residues. Germline V gene data show CDR1 as SSHAT and CDR2 as FNYEAQ (reference sequence). V lost 1 base and J lost 2, with 10 bases in between. In DNA form, the CDR3 reads TGTGCCAGCAGCTTAGGTAGCAAATCCACAGATACGCAGTATTTT. Its translation is CASSLGSKSTDTQYF.

The chain is built from TRBV5-1 and TRBJ1-3, with unresolved D. The CDR3 contains 14 residues. Germline lookup yields CDR1 SGHRS and CDR2 YFSETQ. V gave up 2 bases and J gave up 6 bases, with 12 bases separating them. The CDR3, as DNA: TGCGCCAGCAGCTTTTGGCCACACGAAAACACCATATATTTT. It encodes CASSFWPHENTIYF.

The J gene is TRBJ1-6, the V gene TRBV19; D perhaps matches TRBD1 (5 bases). V was clipped by 0 bases and J by 13 bases, with 10 bases between them. Per germline, CDR1 LNHDA and CDR2 SQIVND (reference sequence). CDR3 length equals 13 residues. CDR3 residues: CASSIERDSPLHF. In DNA, the CDR3 is TGTGCCAGTAGTATAGAAAGGGACTCGCCCCTCCACTTT.

CDR3 region: CASSQTTSPLHF. In DNA form, the CDR3 reads TGCGCCAGCAGCCAGACTACTTCACCCCTCCACTTT. The rearrangement links TRBV4-1 to TRBJ1-6; unclear D gene. The CDR3 sequence is 12 residues long. Germline CDR1 reads MGHRA; CDR2 reads YSYEKL. With 3 bases removed from V and 9 bases from J, the gap between germline ends came to 6 bases.

The chain uses TRBV18 and TRBJ2-3; 11 positions agree with TRBD1. The trim removed 3 bases at V and 1 base at J, leaving 3 bases unmatched. The CDR3 is made up of 16 amino acids. CDR1 is KGHSH, CDR2 LQKENI, per germline. The CDR3 region has the DNA TGTGCCAGCTCACCGGGACAGGGGGAAGGCACAGATACGCAGTATTTT. Its translation: CASSPGQGEGTDTQYF.

The genes are TRBV19 and TRBJ1-5; TRBD1 is a possible D gene (5 bases). V was clipped by 3 bases and J by 0 bases, with 9 bases between them. The CDR3 is 15 amino acids. From germline, CDR1 is LNHDA and CDR2 SQIVND (reference sequence). CDR3 in DNA: TGTGCCAGTAGTATCTCAGGGATTAGCAATCAGCCCCAGCATTTT. Amino acids: CASSISGISNQPQHF.